This passage covers 14 T cell receptor beta chains from one sample sequenced in a study of beta chain features in type 1 diabetes. Notes on the study in general: Significant though moderate, a shortening of TCRB CDR3s appeared in all four CD4+ subsets of Type 1 diabetes patients.

These receptors' targets are unknown. Expressed TCRB transcripts were sequenced after all isolated RNA was converted to cDNA. The protocol was immunoSEQ multiplex PCR, while the TCRdb copy is restricted to in-frame clones and leaves out a portion. This table has about 130,000 clones, approximately 10% appearing once. Sequencing was done on a sample of central memory CD4+ T cells from blood. The source of these receptors is a man aged 25 to 40 with type 1 diabetes.

This clone appeared a few times. This chain connects TRBV30 to TRBJ1-2, with TRBD1 identical over 10 bases. The CDR3 sequence is 15 residues long. Germline CDR1 reads GTSNPN; CDR2 reads SVGIG (reference sequence). With V trimmed by 3 bases and J by 3 bases, 7 bases remained unmatched. CDR3 sequence reads: CAWSYWTGGHYGYTF. The CDR3 nucleotides read TGTGCCTGGAGCTACTGGACAGGGGGGCACTATGGCTACACCTTC.

This chain uses TRBV4-1 with TRBJ2-5; 10 bases match TRBD2. Losses at the gene ends were 4 bases for V and 1 base for J; bases not matched to a gene: 6. CDR1 and CDR2 from the germline V gene are MGHRA and YSYEKL. This CDR3 spans 16 amino acids. The CDR3 DNA sequence: TGCGCCAGCAGCCGTGCACCTAGCGGGGGCCAAGAGACCCAGTACTTC. Translation: CASSRAPSGGQETQYF.

V is TRBV23-1 and J is TRBJ1-1, with TRBD1 matching 11 bases. TRBV23-1 falls under the ORF class, with uncertain function. The J segment lost 5 bases and the V segment lost 3 bases, leaving 14 bases of the junction unmatched. The length of the CDR3 is 18 residues. The CDR3: CASSQLDRGRRGKTEAFF. Here the CDR3 DNA reads TGCGCCAGCAGTCAGTTGGACAGGGGGCGAAGGGGTAAGACTGAAGCTTTCTTT.

This clone has more than one count but fewer than ten. The chain has TRBV11-2 and TRBJ1-5, with 8 bases fitting TRBD1. This CDR3 region has 14 residues. The germline CDR1 and CDR2 sequences are SGHAT and FQNNGV. Trimming removed 6 bases from V and 2 bases from J; junction bases left unmatched: 3. The CDR3 is CASRLQGGNQPQHF. CDR3 sequence (DNA): TGTGCCAGCAGGTTACAGGGGGGCAATCAGCCCCAGCATTTT.

This clone was counted only a few times. The rearrangement uses TRBV4-1 and TRBJ2-7, with 9 bases matching TRBD1. Unmatched junction bases numbered 8, after V lost 5 bases and J lost 0 bases. CDR1 and CDR2 from the germline V gene are MGHRA and YSYEKL. This CDR3 region has 16 residues. This CDR3 reads CASSFDRQGGSYEQYF. The DNA of the CDR3 is TGCGCCAGCAGCTTTGATCGACAGGGGGGCTCCTACGAGCAGTACTTC.

This clone was detected a few times. The CDR3 DNA reads TGTGCCAGCAGTTTAGTGTCTCACTCCAATCAGCCCCAGCATTTT. This encodes CASSLVSHSNQPQHF. The rearrangement links TRBV28 to TRBJ1-5, with D unclear. The V and J ends lost 2 bases and 3 bases respectively, with 11 bases between them. The CDR3 runs 15 residues. In germline, CDR1 is MDHEN, CDR2 SYDVKM.

This chain connects TRBV5-4 to TRBJ1-1; D is uncertain. The germline V gene has CDR1 SGHNT and CDR2 YYREEE (reference sequence). The CDR3 length is 15 residues. V was pared by 0 bases and J by 1 base, with 10 bases between. Here the CDR3 DNA reads TGTGCCAGCAGCTTGGCCCCAGGTCCGAACACTGAAGCTTTCTTT. This codes for CASSLAPGPNTEAFF.

This clone was seen more than once but under ten times. The chain combines TRBV25-1 with TRBJ2-3; 11 bases fit TRBD2. Germline trimming cut 6 bases from V and 3 bases from J; bases unmatched to any gene: 5. The germline V gene encodes CDR1 MGHDK and CDR2 SYGVNS. The CDR3 extends over 15 amino acids. The CDR3 nucleotides are TGTGCCAGCAGCCATAGCGGGGGGGCAACAGATACGCAGTATTTT. Its protein product is CASSHSGGATDTQYF.

This clone came up many times. V usage is TRBV27 and J usage is TRBJ2-7; maybe TRBD2 (6 bases). Germline V gene data show CDR1 as MNHEY and CDR2 as SMNVEV (reference sequence). CDR3 length equals 13 residues. The V and J ends lost 2 bases and 4 bases respectively, with 9 bases between them. DNA of the CDR3: TGTGCCAGCAGTTTACGGGGGTGGTACGAGCAGTACTTC. Amino acid sequence: CASSLRGWYEQYF.

This clone has just a few counts. This chain links TRBV9 with TRBJ1-3; no definite D call. Germline V CDR1 and CDR2: SGDLS, YYNGEE. This CDR3 is built from 15 residues. Trimming took off 2 bases at V and 0 bases at J, with 9 bases between the two ends. The CDR3 nucleotides read TGTGCCAGCAGCGTGAAAGGAGGCTCTGGAAACACCATATATTTT. Its protein product is CASSVKGGSGNTIYF.

This clone has a handful of counts. The rearrangement links TRBV27 to TRBJ1-2, with D possibly being TRBD1 (5 bases). Germline CDR1 MNHEY, CDR2 SMNVEV (reference sequence). The CDR3 sequence is 14 residues long. Between the trimmed V and J ends, which lost 2 bases and 4 bases, there was a span of 11 bases. The CDR3 here is CASSLRQGAYGYTF. As DNA, the CDR3 is TGTGCCAGCAGTTTACGGCAGGGTGCCTATGGCTACACCTTC.

V gene TRBV11-2 combines with J gene TRBJ1-1; 8 nucleotides align to TRBD1. This CDR3 is built from 15 residues. Trimming took 1 base from V and 7 from J; bases not matched to a gene: 8. CDR1 is SGHAT and CDR2 is FQNNGV in the germline V gene. CDR3 in amino acids: CASSLVRTGGNEAFF. DNA of the CDR3: TGTGCCAGCAGCTTAGTAAGAACAGGGGGGAATGAAGCTTTCTTT.

This clone is termed medium-sized. V and J are TRBV28 and TRBJ2-2; weak D call: TRBD2 (5 bases). CDR1 and CDR2 (germline): MDHEN, SYDVKM. CDR3 length: 12 residues. Trimming pared 8 bases from V and 9 bases from J, leaving 13 bases between. CDR3 bases: TGTGCCAGCTTGTCAGAGGGATGGGAGCTGTTTTTT. Translating gives CASLSEGWELFF.

This clone appeared many times. The rearrangement joins TRBV7-3 to TRBJ2-3; TRBD2 aligns across 7 bases. Germline V gene sequence: CDR1 SGHTA, CDR2 FQGTGA. This CDR3 has 15 amino acids. V gave up 4 bases and J gave up 5 bases; unmatched junction bases: 9. CDR3 amino acids: CASSSLGGGGDTQYF. The DNA for the CDR3 is TGTGCCAGCAGCTCCCTTGGGGGGGGAGGAGATACGCAGTATTTT.